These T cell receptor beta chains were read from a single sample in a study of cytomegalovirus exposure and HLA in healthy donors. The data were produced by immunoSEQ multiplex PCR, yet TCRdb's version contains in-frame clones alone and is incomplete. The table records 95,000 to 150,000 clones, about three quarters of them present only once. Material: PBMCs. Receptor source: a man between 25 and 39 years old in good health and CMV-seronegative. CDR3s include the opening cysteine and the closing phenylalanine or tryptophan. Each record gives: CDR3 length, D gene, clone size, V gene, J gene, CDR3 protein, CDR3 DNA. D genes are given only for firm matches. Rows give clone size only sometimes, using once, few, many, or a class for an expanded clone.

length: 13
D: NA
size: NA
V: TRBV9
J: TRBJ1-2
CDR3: CASSVVAGDGYTF
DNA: TGTGCCAGCAGCGTAGTGGCAGGGGATGGCTACACCTTC

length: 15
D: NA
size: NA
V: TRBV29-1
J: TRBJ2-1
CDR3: CSVERDRGTYNEQFF
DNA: TGCAGCGTTGAAAGAGATAGGGGTACGTACAATGAGCAGTTCTTC

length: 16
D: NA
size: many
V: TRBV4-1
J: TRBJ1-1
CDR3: CASSQEGQSMNTEAFF
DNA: TGCGCCAGCAGCCAAGAGGGACAATCTATGAACACTGAAGCTTTCTTT

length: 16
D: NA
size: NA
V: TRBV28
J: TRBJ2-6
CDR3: CASRQAVAPGANVLTF
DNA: TGTGCCAGCCGACAGGCGGTGGCTCCTGGGGCCAACGTCCTGACTTTC

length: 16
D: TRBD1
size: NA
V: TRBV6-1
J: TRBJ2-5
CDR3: CASSDLGQGTQETQYF
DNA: TGTGCCAGCAGTGACTTGGGACAGGGGACACAAGAGACCCAGTACTTC

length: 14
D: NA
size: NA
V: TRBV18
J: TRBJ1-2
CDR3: CASSPGGINYGYTF
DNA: TGTGCCAGCTCACCCGGGGGGATCAACTATGGCTACACCTTC

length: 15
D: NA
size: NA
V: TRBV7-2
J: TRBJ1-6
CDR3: CASSLDTNRNSPLHF
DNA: TGTGCCAGCAGCTTAGACACTAATCGGAATTCACCCCTCCACTTT

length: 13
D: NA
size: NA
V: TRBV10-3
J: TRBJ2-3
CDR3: CAITPGGTDTQYF
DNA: TGTGCCATCACTCCCGGGGGCACAGATACGCAGTATTTT

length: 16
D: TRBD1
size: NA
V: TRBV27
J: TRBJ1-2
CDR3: CASSSSTGTGSYGYTF
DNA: TGTGCCAGCAGTTCGTCTACCGGGACAGGGAGCTATGGCTACACCTTC

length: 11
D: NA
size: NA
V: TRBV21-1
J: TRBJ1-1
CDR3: CASTSVTEAFF
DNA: TGTGCCAGCACCAGTGTCACTGAAGCTTTCTTT

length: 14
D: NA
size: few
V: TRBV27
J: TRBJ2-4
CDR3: CASTGRGYGDIQYF
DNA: TGTGCCAGCACCGGTCGGGGGTATGGGGACATTCAGTACTTC

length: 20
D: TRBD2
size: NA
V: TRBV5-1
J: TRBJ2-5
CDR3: CASSLALAGGPSRYQETQYF
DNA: TGCGCCAGCAGCTTGGCCTTAGCGGGAGGGCCGAGTAGGTACCAAGAGACCCAGTACTTC

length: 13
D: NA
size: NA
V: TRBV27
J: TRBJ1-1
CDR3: CASRLIRGFEAFF
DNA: TGTGCCAGCAGGCTGATAAGGGGTTTTGAAGCTTTCTTT

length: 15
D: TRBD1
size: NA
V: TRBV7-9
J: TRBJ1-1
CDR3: CASSSWTGSNTEAFF
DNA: TGTGCCAGCAGCTCTTGGACAGGATCGAACACTGAAGCTTTCTTT

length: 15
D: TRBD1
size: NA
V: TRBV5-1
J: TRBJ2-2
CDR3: CASSLGTGNTGELFF
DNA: TGCGCCAGCAGCTTGGGGACAGGGAACACCGGGGAGCTGTTTTTT

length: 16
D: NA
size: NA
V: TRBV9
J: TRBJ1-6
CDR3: CASSDQGLRDNSPLHF
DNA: TGTGCCAGCAGCGATCAGGGTCTCCGGGATAATTCACCCCTCCACTTT

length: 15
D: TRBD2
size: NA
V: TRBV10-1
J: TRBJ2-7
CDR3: CASSESTAGYYEQYF
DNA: TGCGCCAGCAGTGAGTCGACAGCGGGATACTACGAGCAGTACTTC

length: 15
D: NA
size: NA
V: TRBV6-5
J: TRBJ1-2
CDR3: CASSSILQGNYGYTF
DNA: TGTGCCAGCAGTTCGATCTTACAGGGAAACTATGGCTACACCTTC

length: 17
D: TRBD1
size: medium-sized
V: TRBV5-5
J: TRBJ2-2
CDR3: CASSLGQGEIEAGELFF
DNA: TGTGCCAGCAGCTTGGGACAGGGGGAGATTGAGGCCGGGGAGCTGTTTTTT

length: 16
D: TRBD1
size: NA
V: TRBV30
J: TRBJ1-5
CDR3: CAWSDETGRSNQPQHF
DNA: TGTGCCTGGAGTGATGAGACAGGGAGGAGCAATCAGCCCCAGCATTTT

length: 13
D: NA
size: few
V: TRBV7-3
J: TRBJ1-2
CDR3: CASSRDTNYGYTF
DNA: TGTGCCAGCAGCCGAGATACCAACTATGGCTACACCTTC

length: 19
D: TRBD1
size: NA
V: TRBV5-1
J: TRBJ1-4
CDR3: CARSPQGGTRNGRCEKLFF
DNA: TGCGCCCGCTCGCCTCAGGGGGGAACGAGGAACGGGAGATGTGAAAAACTGTTTTTT

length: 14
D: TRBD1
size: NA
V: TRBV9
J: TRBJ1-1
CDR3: CASSVAGQGAEAFF
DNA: TGTGCCAGCAGCGTAGCTGGACAGGGGGCTGAAGCTTTCTTT

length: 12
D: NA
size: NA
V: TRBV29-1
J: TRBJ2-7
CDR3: CSVAWAQYEQYF
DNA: TGCAGCGTTGCGTGGGCCCAATACGAGCAGTACTTC

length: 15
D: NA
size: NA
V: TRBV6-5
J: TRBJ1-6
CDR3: CASSYRMTDNSPLHF
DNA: TGTGCCAGCAGTTACCGGATGACAGATAATTCACCCCTCCACTTT

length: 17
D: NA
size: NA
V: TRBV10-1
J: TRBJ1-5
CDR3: CASSDLEGRGRNQPQHF
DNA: TGCGCCAGCAGTGACCTCGAGGGGAGGGGTCGGAATCAGCCCCAGCATTTT

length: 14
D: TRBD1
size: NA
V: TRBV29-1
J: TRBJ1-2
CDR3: CSVEVGQGTYGYTF
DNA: TGCAGCGTTGAAGTGGGACAGGGGACCTATGGCTACACCTTC

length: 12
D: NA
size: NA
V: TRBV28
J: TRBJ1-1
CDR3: CASSSMNTEAFF
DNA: TGTGCCAGCAGTTCTATGAACACTGAAGCTTTCTTT

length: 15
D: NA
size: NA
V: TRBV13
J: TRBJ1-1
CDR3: CASSQGLGVGTEAFF
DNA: TGTGCCAGCAGCCAAGGGCTAGGGGTGGGCACTGAAGCTTTCTTT

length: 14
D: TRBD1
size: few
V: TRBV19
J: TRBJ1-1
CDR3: CASSITGVNTEAFF
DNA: TGTGCCAGTAGTATCACAGGGGTGAACACTGAAGCTTTCTTT

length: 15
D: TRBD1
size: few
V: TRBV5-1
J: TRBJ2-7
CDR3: CASSLGGQGSYEQYF
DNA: TGCGCCAGCAGCTTGGGTGGACAGGGGTCCTACGAGCAGTACTTC

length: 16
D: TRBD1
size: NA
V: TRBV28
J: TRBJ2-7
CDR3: CASSFPIGTDSYEQYF
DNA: TGTGCCAGCAGTTTCCCTATCGGGACAGACTCCTACGAGCAGTACTTC

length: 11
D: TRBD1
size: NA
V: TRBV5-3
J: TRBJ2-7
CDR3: CARGQLYEQYF
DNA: TGTGCCAGGGGACAGCTCTACGAGCAGTACTTC

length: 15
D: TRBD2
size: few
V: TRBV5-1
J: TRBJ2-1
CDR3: CASSLDRGGADEQFF
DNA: TGCGCCAGCAGCTTGGATCGCGGGGGGGCGGATGAGCAGTTCTTC

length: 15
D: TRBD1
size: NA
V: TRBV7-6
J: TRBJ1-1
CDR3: CASSSETGGATEAFF
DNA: TGTGCCAGCAGCTCCGAAACAGGGGGCGCCACTGAAGCTTTCTTT

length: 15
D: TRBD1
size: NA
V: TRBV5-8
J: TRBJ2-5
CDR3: CASSLGDRGQETQYF
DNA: TGTGCCAGCAGCTTGGGGGACAGGGGGCAAGAGACCCAGTACTTC

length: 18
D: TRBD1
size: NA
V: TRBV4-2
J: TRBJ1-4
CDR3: CASSQDGWDRGRNEKLFF
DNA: TGTGCCAGCAGCCAAGATGGATGGGACAGAGGTCGCAATGAAAAACTGTTTTTT

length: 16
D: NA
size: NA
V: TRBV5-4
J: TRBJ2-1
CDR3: CASSLAAGASYNEQFF
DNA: TGTGCCAGCAGCTTGGCAGCAGGCGCCTCCTACAATGAGCAGTTCTTC

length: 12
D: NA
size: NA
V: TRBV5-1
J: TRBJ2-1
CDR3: CASRTGGGGEFF
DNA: TGCGCCAGCAGGACCGGTGGAGGGGGGGAATTCTTC

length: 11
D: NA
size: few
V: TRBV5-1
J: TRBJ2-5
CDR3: CASSLAETQYF
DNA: TGCGCCAGCAGCTTGGCGGAGACCCAGTACTTC

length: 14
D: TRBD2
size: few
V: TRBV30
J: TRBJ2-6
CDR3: CAWSSGGGANVLTF
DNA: TGTGCCTGGAGTAGCGGGGGTGGGGCCAACGTCCTGACTTTC

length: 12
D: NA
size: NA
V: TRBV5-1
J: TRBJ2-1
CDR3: CASSTDSREQFF
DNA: TGCGCCAGCAGCACCGACTCCAGAGAGCAGTTCTTC

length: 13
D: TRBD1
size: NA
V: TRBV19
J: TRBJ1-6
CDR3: CASTGTGNSPLHF
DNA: TGTGCCAGTACTGGGACAGGGAATTCACCCCTCCACTTT

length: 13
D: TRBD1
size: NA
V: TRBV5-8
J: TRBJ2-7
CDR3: CASSLGQGDEQYF
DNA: TGTGCCAGCAGCTTAGGACAGGGGGACGAGCAGTACTTC

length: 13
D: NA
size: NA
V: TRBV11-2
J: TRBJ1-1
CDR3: CASSAQVNTEAFF
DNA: TGTGCCAGCAGCGCCCAGGTGAACACTGAAGCTTTCTTT

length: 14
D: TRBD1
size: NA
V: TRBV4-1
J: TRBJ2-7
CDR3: CASSHGQGSSEQYF
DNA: TGCGCCAGCAGTCACGGACAGGGTTCTTCGGAGCAGTACTTC

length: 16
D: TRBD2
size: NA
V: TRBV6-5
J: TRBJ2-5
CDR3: CASSSWEGGSWETQYF
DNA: TGTGCCAGCAGTTCTTGGGAAGGCGGGAGCTGGGAGACCCAGTACTTC

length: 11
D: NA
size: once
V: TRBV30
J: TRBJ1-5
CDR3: CAWSTGGPQHF
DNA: TGTGCCTGGAGTACGGGGGGGCCCCAGCATTTT

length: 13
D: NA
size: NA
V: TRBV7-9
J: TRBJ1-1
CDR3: CASRTTENTEDFF
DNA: TGTGCCAGCAGAACAACAGAGAACACTGAAGATTTCTTT

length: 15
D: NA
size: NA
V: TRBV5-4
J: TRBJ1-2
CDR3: CASSPPHGRGYGYTF
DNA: TGTGCCAGCAGCCCCCCCCACGGCAGGGGCTATGGCTACACCTTC

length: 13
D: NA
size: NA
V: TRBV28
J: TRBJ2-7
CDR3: CASIPLDRREQYF
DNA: TGTGCCAGCATTCCACTAGATAGAAGAGAGCAGTACTTC

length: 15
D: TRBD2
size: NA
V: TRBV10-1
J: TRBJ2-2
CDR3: CASSDRWGGAGELFF
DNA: TGCGCCAGCAGCGACCGATGGGGGGGAGCCGGGGAGCTGTTTTTT

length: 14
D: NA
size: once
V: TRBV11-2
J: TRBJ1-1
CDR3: CASSLVAGQTEAFF
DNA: TGTGCCAGCAGCTTAGTGGCAGGGCAGACTGAAGCTTTCTTT

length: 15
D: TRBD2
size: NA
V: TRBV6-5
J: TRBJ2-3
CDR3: CASSYGGGAPDTQYF
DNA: TGTGCCAGCAGTTATGGCGGGGGGGCTCCAGATACGCAGTATTTT

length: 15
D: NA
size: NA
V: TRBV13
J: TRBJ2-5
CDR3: CASSPAAGIQETQYF
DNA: TGTGCCAGCAGCCCAGCGGCGGGGATTCAAGAGACCCAGTACTTC